The clone carrying this T cell receptor beta chain was observed at least ten times. cDNA carried unique molecular identifiers, and a universal primer site was added by template switching. TCRdb recomputed calls from the 5' RACE reads with MiXCR, one row per CDR3 protein. Of hundreds of thousands of distinct CDR3 sequences in the sample, around 6% were seen once. The sample comes from a study of identical twins. Trimming took 0 bases from V and 2 from J; bases not matched to a gene: 7. The CDR3 runs to 16 residues. Germline lookup yields CDR1 DFQATT and CDR2 SNEGSKA (reference sequence). Sequenced input: naive T cells sorted from blood. The chain recombines TRBV20-1 with TRBJ2-7, with 10 bases that match TRBD2. The clonotype was recovered from a man between 18 and 35 years old in good health. The CDR3 region is CSARDEWGTSAYEQYF. CDR3 DNA: TGCAGTGCTAGAGATGAGTGGGGGACTAGCGCCTACGAGCAGTACTTC.